The 10 T cell receptor beta chains below come from one sample, sequenced in a study of blood T cell repertoires in COVID-19. Repertoires were generated with immunoSEQ multiplex PCR, while TCRdb's copy carries only in-frame clones and drops some. The sample yields approximately 99,000 clones, 55% to 75% seen once. Sequencing was performed on peripheral blood. The receptors here all came from a middle-aged woman with acute or convalescent COVID-19.

This clone was seen a single time. This chain connects TRBV30 to TRBJ1-5; 9 bases map to TRBD1. There are 14 residues in the CDR3. In germline, CDR1 is GTSNPN, CDR2 SVGIG (reference sequence). Germline trimming cut 2 bases from V and 5 bases from J; bases unmatched to any gene: 4. CDR3 bases: TGTGCCTGGAGTACGGGACAGGGTGATCAGCCCCAGCATTTT. It codes for CAWSTGQGDQPQHF.

This chain uses TRBV6-5 with TRBJ2-3; 9 nucleotides line up with TRBD2. J lost 3 bases, V lost 7 bases, and 5 bases had no gene match. Germline V gene lookup returns CDR1 MNHEY and CDR2 SVGAGI. This CDR3 is built from 14 residues. CDR3 nucleotide sequence: TGTGCCAGCAATCTAGCGGGGCATACAGATACGCAGTATTTT. Translating it yields CASNLAGHTDTQYF.

This clone was seen once. The chain recombines TRBV24-1 with TRBJ2-1; D ambiguous. Trimming shortened V by 5 bases and J by 0 bases, and 7 bases separated the two germline ends. CDR1 KGHDR and CDR2 SFDVKD come from the germline V gene. The CDR3 runs 14 residues. The CDR3 spells CATSGSGSYNEQFF. As DNA, the CDR3 is TGTGCCACCAGTGGTTCAGGCTCCTACAATGAGCAGTTCTTC.

This chain links TRBV15 with TRBJ1-5; perhaps TRBD1 as D (6 bases). This CDR3 has 14 residues. CDR1 LNHNV and CDR2 YYDKDF come from the germline V gene (reference sequence). Trimming took 3 bases from V and 7 from J, leaving 13 bases between them. The CDR3 region has the DNA TGTGCCACCAGCAGGGACAGTGGTCGGCAGCCCCAGCATTTT. Translation: CATSRDSGRQPQHF.

The chain carries TRBV5-1 and TRBJ2-3, with TRBD1 matching 8 bases. The CDR3 covers 15 residues. CDR1 and CDR2 from the germline V gene are SGHRS and YFSETQ. The ends lost 1 base at V and 6 bases at J; junction bases unmatched: 7. Here the CDR3 reads CASSLTGGNSDTQYF. CDR3 nucleotides: TGCGCCAGCAGCTTGACAGGGGGAAACTCGGATACGCAGTATTTT.

The chain joins TRBV6-5 to TRBJ1-5, with 8 nucleotides matching TRBD1. The CDR3 contains 15 residues. Germline-derived CDR1 and CDR2 are MNHEY and SVGAGI. The J segment lost 0 bases and the V segment lost 5 bases, leaving 3 bases of the junction unmatched. The CDR3 is CASSRTGNSNQPQHF. In DNA form, the CDR3 reads TGTGCCAGCAGTCGGACAGGGAATAGCAATCAGCCCCAGCATTTT.

The gene calls are TRBV18 and TRBJ2-5; D is possibly TRBD1 (6 bases). Germline V CDR1 and CDR2: KGHSH, LQKENI. The V and J ends lost 9 bases and 5 bases respectively, with 13 bases between them. The CDR3 has 12 amino acids. The CDR3 region is CASTGTRETQYF. The DNA for the CDR3 is TGTGCCAGTACAGGGACCCGGGAGACCCAGTACTTC.

The chain combines TRBV3-1 (or the pseudogene TRBV3-2) with TRBJ2-5; TRBD2 matches at 7 bases. After removal of 5 bases from V and 7 bases from J, the junction contained 7 bases not matched to a gene. The V gene's germline CDR1 is LGHDT and CDR2 YNNKEL (reference sequence). This CDR3 has 13 amino acids. The CDR3 DNA reads as TGTGCCAGCAGCTGGGGGGGGGAGCGGACCCAGTACTTC. Protein sequence: CASSWGGERTQYF.

The chain combines TRBV19 with TRBJ2-7; 8 bases match TRBD2. Germline-derived CDR1 and CDR2 are LNHDA and SQIVND (reference sequence). The CDR3 length is 15 residues. Trimming removed 3 bases from V and 3 bases from J; junction bases left unmatched: 7. The CDR3 region has the DNA TGTGCCAGTAGTATCCCCGGGAGGGGGTACTACGAGCAGTACTTC. Its protein product is CASSIPGRGYYEQYF.

The gene calls are TRBV27 and TRBJ2-1, with a possible D match to TRBD2 (7 bases). The ends were cut back, 6 bases at V and 12 bases at J, with 12 bases in the middle. There are 11 residues in the CDR3. Germline V gene lookup returns CDR1 MNHEY and CDR2 SMNVEV (reference sequence). The CDR3 spells CASRQGGLQFF. The DNA of the CDR3 is TGTGCCAGCAGACAGGGAGGGTTGCAGTTCTTC.